A selection of T cell receptor beta chains follows, all from one sample in a study of cytomegalovirus exposure and HLA in healthy donors. The repertoire was sequenced with immunoSEQ multiplex PCR; TCRdb's copy has only in-frame clones and lacks some. The data contain under 140,000 clones, 60% to 85% of them singletons. The sample was PBMCs. Receptor source: a woman aged 25-40 years in good health and CMV-seronegative. CDR3s include the opening cysteine and the closing phenylalanine or tryptophan. The D gene is left open where the match is weak. Only part of the rows carry a size: once, few, many, or a class if the clone is expanded.

V gene	D gene	clone size	J gene	CDR3 protein	CDR3 DNA
TRBV30	-	-	TRBJ2-5	CAWGEGGGRETQYF	TGTGCCTGGGGGGAAGGAGGGGGCAGAGAGACCCAGTACTTC
TRBV7-3	TRBD1	-	TRBJ1-6	CASSLDRGNSPLHF	TGTGCCAGCAGCTTGGACAGGGGAAATTCACCCCTCCACTTT
TRBV6-1	-	-	TRBJ1-5	CASVMEYYQPQHF	TGTGCCAGCGTGATGGAGTACTATCAGCCCCAGCATTTT
TRBV6-5	-	-	TRBJ1-4	CASSFGLFNEKLFF	TGTGCCAGCAGTTTCGGGTTGTTTAATGAAAAACTGTTTTTT
TRBV6-5	TRBD1	few	TRBJ1-1	CASSRRRGQGTEAFF	TGTGCCAGCAGTAGGCGCAGGGGGCAGGGGACTGAAGCTTTCTTT
TRBV9	-	-	TRBJ2-1	CASSPRLTYNEQFF	TGTGCCAGCAGCCCGAGGTTGACCTACAATGAGCAGTTCTTC
TRBV18	-	-	TRBJ1-3	CASSPAGSGNTIYF	TGTGCCAGCTCACCAGCAGGGTCTGGAAACACCATATATTTT
TRBV6-6	-	few	TRBJ1-1	CASSGRDTMNTEAFF	TGTGCCAGCAGTGGCCGGGACACCATGAACACTGAAGCTTTCTTT
TRBV7-9	-	-	TRBJ1-4	CASSLFGQLQEKLFF	TGTGCCAGCAGCTTATTCGGACAGCTACAAGAAAAACTGTTTTTT
TRBV7-3	TRBD2	few	TRBJ2-1	CASSLQGSGRVNEQFF	TGTGCCAGCAGCCTCCAGGGTAGCGGGAGGGTAAATGAGCAGTTCTTC
TRBV19	-	-	TRBJ2-1	CASQGYNEQFF	TGTGCCAGCCAGGGGTACAATGAGCAGTTCTTC
TRBV7-7	TRBD1	-	TRBJ2-7	CASSRDRGSEQYF	TGTGCCAGCAGCAGGGACAGGGGAAGCGAGCAGTACTTC
TRBV4-1	-	-	TRBJ2-3	CASSQDRGIKDTQYF	TGCGCCAGCAGCCAAGATCGAGGTATAAAAGATACGCAGTATTTT
TRBV29-1	-	-	TRBJ2-2	CSVSRGSRAVNTGELFF	TGCAGCGTTTCGCGGGGAAGCAGGGCGGTGAACACCGGGGAGCTGTTTTTT
TRBV7-2	-	-	TRBJ2-7	CASSLTGDFSYEQYF	TGTGCCAGCAGCTTAACAGGGGACTTCTCCTACGAGCAGTACTTC
TRBV2	-	-	TRBJ2-2	CASTYNREQNTGELFF	TGTGCCAGCACCTACAACAGGGAGCAGAACACCGGGGAGCTGTTTTTT
TRBV4-2	TRBD1	-	TRBJ2-7	CASSQPGGASYEQYF	TGTGCCAGCAGCCAACCAGGGGGCGCCTCCTACGAGCAGTACTTC
TRBV10-3	TRBD1	few	TRBJ2-7	CAISESVGQSYEQYF	TGTGCCATCAGTGAGTCGGTGGGACAGAGCTACGAGCAGTACTTC
TRBV25-1	-	-	TRBJ2-2	CASRDYRELFF	TGTGCCAGCAGGGACTACCGGGAGCTGTTTTTT
TRBV5-6	TRBD1	-	TRBJ1-2	CASSLAGTGNGYTF	TGTGCCAGCAGCTTGGCCGGGACAGGGAACGGCTACACCTTC
TRBV4-3	TRBD1	-	TRBJ1-6	CASSRDRSSYNSPLHF	TGCGCCAGCAGTCGGGACAGGAGCTCCTATAATTCACCCCTCCACTTT
TRBV19	-	-	TRBJ1-2	CASGGANYGYTF	TGTGCCAGCGGGGGGGCTAACTATGGCTACACCTTC
TRBV7-2	TRBD2	few	TRBJ2-7	CASSLRLAANEQYF	TGTGCCAGCAGCTTACGACTAGCGGCCAACGAGCAGTACTTC
TRBV29-1	TRBD1	-	TRBJ2-2	CSGRLGTGDTGELFF	TGCAGCGGTCGTCTCGGGACAGGGGACACCGGGGAGCTGTTTTTT
TRBV2	TRBD2	-	TRBJ2-1	CASSTTSGGLGEQFF	TGTGCCAGCAGTACGACTAGCGGGGGGCTTGGCGAGCAGTTCTTC
TRBV7-9	-	-	TRBJ2-7	CASSFLSAESSYEQYF	TGTGCCAGCAGCTTCCTCTCAGCGGAGAGCTCCTACGAGCAGTACTTC
TRBV5-1	-	-	TRBJ2-3	CASSITGADTQYF	TGCGCCAGCAGTATAACCGGGGCAGATACGCAGTATTTT
TRBV30	TRBD1	-	TRBJ1-2	CAWSPTGAEGYTF	TGTGCCTGGAGTCCGACAGGGGCGGAGGGCTACACCTTC
TRBV28	TRBD1	-	TRBJ1-2	CASSLYGTGGRYVGYTF	TGTGCCAGCAGTTTATATGGGACAGGGGGGCGATATGTTGGCTACACCTTC
TRBV5-1	-	-	TRBJ1-1	CASSLATANTEAFF	TGCGCCAGCAGCTTGGCGACAGCGAACACTGAAGCTTTCTTT
TRBV30	-	-	TRBJ2-5	CAWSQGTETQYF	TGTGCCTGGTCCCAGGGGACGGAGACCCAGTACTTC
TRBV28	-	-	TRBJ1-1	CASLSTNTEAFF	TGTGCCAGCCTAAGCACCAACACTGAAGCTTTCTTT
TRBV6-1	TRBD2	-	TRBJ2-2	CALAGANTGELFF	TGTGCCTTAGCGGGCGCGAACACCGGGGAGCTGTTTTTT
TRBV25-1	TRBD2	-	TRBJ2-1	CASSEEGGPYNEQFF	TGTGCCAGCAGTGAGGAGGGAGGGCCATACAATGAGCAGTTCTTC
TRBV6-5	TRBD1	-	TRBJ2-5	CASSYGTGRQETQYF	TGTGCCAGCAGTTACGGGACAGGGAGGCAAGAGACCCAGTACTTC
TRBV5-6	TRBD1	once	TRBJ1-3	CASSFWDRVFGNTIYF	TGTGCCAGCAGCTTTTGGGACAGGGTATTTGGAAACACCATATATTTT
TRBV11-3	-	-	TRBJ2-2	CASSGGSATGELFF	TGTGCCAGCAGCGGGGGGTCGGCCACCGGGGAGCTGTTTTTT
TRBV27	TRBD1	-	TRBJ1-4	CASSSDRAYEKLFF	TGTGCCAGCAGTTCGGACAGGGCGTACGAAAAACTGTTTTTT
TRBV28	TRBD2	few	TRBJ2-7	CASSLGTSGYEQYF	TGTGCCAGCAGTTTGGGGACTAGCGGTTACGAGCAGTACTTC
TRBV29-1	-	-	TRBJ2-7	CSVGDFYEQYF	TGCAGCGTTGGTGACTTTTACGAGCAGTACTTC
TRBV6-1	-	-	TRBJ1-2	CASSVSGQEISGYTF	TGTGCCAGCAGTGTGTCGGGACAAGAAATCAGTGGCTACACCTTC
TRBV5-8	TRBD1	-	TRBJ2-7	CASSFGRDRGRTYEQYF	TGTGCCAGCAGCTTTGGGCGGGACAGGGGGCGGACTTACGAGCAGTACTTC
TRBV14	TRBD2	-	TRBJ2-5	CASSQEGQREGQTQYF	TGTGCCAGCAGCCAAGAAGGTCAACGGGAGGGCCAGACCCAGTACTTC
TRBV30	-	-	TRBJ2-3	CAWRIAGTGTDTQYF	TGTGCCTGGAGAATTGCGGGGACCGGCACAGATACGCAGTATTTT
TRBV4-3	-	once	TRBJ2-3	CASSQDPLVGKSSTDTQYF	TGCGCCAGCAGCCAAGATCCCCTAGTAGGCAAAAGTAGCACAGATACGCAGTATTTT
TRBV6-1	-	-	TRBJ2-6	CASSADNSGANVLTF	TGTGCCAGCAGTGCGGACAACTCTGGGGCCAACGTCCTGACTTTC
TRBV7-8	-	-	TRBJ1-5	CASSFPDWGGVNQPQHF	TGTGCCAGCAGCTTTCCCGACTGGGGGGGGGTCAATCAGCCCCAGCATTTT
TRBV5-4	-	-	TRBJ2-1	CASSLLLGGGSYNEQFF	TGTGCCAGCAGCTTGCTTCTGGGAGGGGGCTCCTACAATGAGCAGTTCTTC
TRBV28	-	-	TRBJ2-1	CASSHGGMGEQFF	TGTGCCAGCAGTCATGGCGGGATGGGTGAGCAGTTCTTC
TRBV27	-	-	TRBJ2-7	CASSLSVTGSYEQYF	TGTGCCAGCAGTTTATCGGTTACAGGGTCCTACGAGCAGTACTTC
TRBV5-1	TRBD2	-	TRBJ2-2	CASGGSGRADGELFF	TGCGCCAGCGGAGGTAGCGGGAGGGCCGACGGGGAGCTGTTTTTT
TRBV4-2	-	few	TRBJ1-6	CASSQGLAGVAPLHF	TGTGCCAGCAGCCAGGGGCTTGCGGGGGTGGCACCCCTCCACTTT
TRBV19	-	-	TRBJ1-1	CASTARGTEAFF	TGTGCCAGTACCGCACGCGGAACGGAAGCTTTCTTT
TRBV6-6	TRBD2	few	TRBJ2-1	CASSYGAGEGNNEQFF	TGTGCCAGCAGTTACGGAGCGGGGGAGGGTAACAATGAGCAGTTCTTC